This is a list of T cell receptor beta chains from one sample in a study of blood T cell repertoires in COVID-19. Here immunoSEQ multiplex PCR was the method, and the copy in TCRdb shows in-frame clones only, minus some. The table lists about 120,000 clones, about 80% of them singletons. Sequenced input: peripheral blood. All receptors come from a man aged 55 to 70 with active or convalescent COVID-19. Each CDR3 is given with its conserved first and last residue. The D gene is left open where the match is weak. The size entry is marked missing in some rows and otherwise reads once, few, many or a size class.

>TRBJ1-5|TRBV2|.|.
CASSEYGPQHF
TGTGCCAGCAGTGAATACGGGCCCCAGCATTTT
>TRBJ1-6|TRBV6-5|.|.
CASSLGRTQWSPLHF
TGTGCCAGCAGTCTCGGGAGGACCCAGTGGTCGCCCCTCCACTTT
>TRBJ2-1|TRBV30|.|.
CAWSVTGSDYNEQFF
TGTGCCTGGAGTGTAACCGGGAGCGATTACAATGAGCAGTTCTTC
>TRBJ1-2|TRBV7-3|.|.
CASGLGGQEGGMRGYTF
TGTGCCAGCGGCCTAGGTGGTCAAGAAGGTGGCATGAGGGGCTACACCTTC
>TRBJ2-7|TRBV15|.|TRBD2
CATSRRDGTTDYEQYF
TGTGCCACCAGCAGACGCGACGGGACTACCGACTACGAGCAGTACTTC
>TRBJ1-1|TRBV6-2/TRBV6-3|.|.
CASSWEGEAFF
TGTGCCAGCAGTTGGGAGGGGGAAGCTTTCTTT
>TRBJ1-2|TRBV28|.|TRBD1
CASSRGTGGIYGYTF
TGTGCCAGCAGTAGGGGGACAGGGGGCATCTATGGCTACACCTTC
>TRBJ1-2|TRBV10-3|.|.
CAISGVGPGYTF
TGTGCCATCAGTGGTGTGGGGCCCGGCTACACCTTC
>TRBJ2-5|TRBV6-1|.|.
CASSEYPMGETQYF
TGTGCCAGCAGTGAATACCCGATGGGCGAGACCCAGTACTTC
>TRBJ1-1|TRBV5-1|.|.
CASSGGEVGTEAFF
TGCGCCAGCAGCGGAGGGGAGGTGGGCACTGAAGCTTTCTTT
>TRBJ2-3|TRBV9|.|.
CASSVGTSWGTDTQYF
TGTGCCAGCAGCGTAGGAACTAGCTGGGGCACAGATACGCAGTATTTT
>TRBJ1-3|TRBV18|once|TRBD1
CASSPRTGPSGNTIYF
TGTGCCAGCTCACCGCGGACAGGGCCGTCTGGAAACACCATATATTTT
>TRBJ1-5|TRBV18|.|.
CASSPRAQYSNQPQHF
TGTGCCAGCTCACCACGGGCTCAGTATAGCAATCAGCCCCAGCATTTT
>TRBJ2-7|TRBV14|.|TRBD2
CASSQGSAPGGRATEQYF
TGTGCCAGCAGCCAAGGCTCCGCCCCGGGCGGGAGGGCCACTGAGCAGTACTTC